The present TCR beta chain was sequenced within a study of regulatory T cells in long-lasting Graves disease. Study-wide points: Examination was confined to peripheral blood, excluding thyroid tissue.

This clonotype was seen many times. What it binds is not known. Time point in this sample: newly diagnosed GD, antithyroid drugs for less than 3 months. PBMC-derived RNA was used for the TCR library. To make TCR beta libraries, researchers used iRepertoire HTBI primers and Arm-PCR of CDR3 regions. TCRdb recomputed calls from the multiplex PCR reads with MiXCR, one row per CDR3 protein. The table has more than 450,000 distinct CDR3 sequences, around 16% seen once; the top ten hold about 12%. The germline V gene encodes CDR1 DFQATT and CDR2 SNEGSKA (reference sequence). The CDR3 covers 16 residues. The V gene end was trimmed by 1 base and the J gene end by 4 bases; junction bases not matched to a gene: 9. These data were likewise used in another study, on T cells in Graves' hyperthyroidism and ophthalmopathy. As that study records: Ophthalmopathy, as predicted by the model, came a median approximately 6.5 months after the prediction.

The sequence was collected from a man aged 35 to 55 with Graves disease. This rearrangement joins TRBV20-1 to TRBJ2-1, with 8 bases matching TRBD2. This sample comprised peripheral blood mononuclear cells (PBMCs), obtained at new diagnosis, from a patient treated with antithyroid drugs. For the CDR3, the DNA is TGCAGTGCTAGAGCACTACTAGCGGTAATTTACAATGAGCAGTTCTTC. Its protein product is CSARALLAVIYNEQFF.